This TCR beta chain was profiled in a study of cytomegalovirus exposure and HLA in healthy donors. V lost 2 bases and J 4 bases, leaving 11 bases between the germline ends. This CDR3 contains 14 residues. Looked up from germline, CDR1 is MNHEY and CDR2 is SMNVEV (reference sequence). Researchers ran the PCR with 60 Vbeta and 13 Jbeta primers. Repertoires were generated with immunoSEQ multiplex PCR, while TCRdb's copy carries only in-frame clones and drops some. Of 140,000 to 150,000 clones detected, roughly 79% appear once; the ten largest clones hold 1.7%. Healthy people donating bone marrow made up the donors. This clone was observed a handful of times.

The sample was PBMCs. This rearrangement joins TRBV27 to TRBJ1-2, with D tentatively TRBD1 (5 bases). This TCR was sampled from a woman in her thirties in good health and CMV-seronegative. The CDR3 loop reads CASSLGGGLYGYTF. In DNA, the CDR3 is TGTGCCAGCAGTTTAGGTGGGGGACTCTATGGCTACACCTTC.